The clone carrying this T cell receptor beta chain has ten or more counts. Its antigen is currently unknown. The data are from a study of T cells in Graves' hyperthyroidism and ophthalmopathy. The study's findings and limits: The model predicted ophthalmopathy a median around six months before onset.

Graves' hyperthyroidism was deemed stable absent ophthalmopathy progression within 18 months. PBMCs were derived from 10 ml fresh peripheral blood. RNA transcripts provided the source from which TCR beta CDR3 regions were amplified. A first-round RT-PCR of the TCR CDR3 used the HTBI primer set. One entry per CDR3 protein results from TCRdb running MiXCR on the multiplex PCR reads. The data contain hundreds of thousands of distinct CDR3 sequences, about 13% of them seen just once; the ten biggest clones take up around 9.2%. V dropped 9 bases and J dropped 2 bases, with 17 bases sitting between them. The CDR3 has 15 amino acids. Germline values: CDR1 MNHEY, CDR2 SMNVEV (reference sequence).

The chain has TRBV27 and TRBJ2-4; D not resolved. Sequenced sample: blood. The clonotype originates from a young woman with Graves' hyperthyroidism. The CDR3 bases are TGTGCCAGGACGGTGGCTCTTCTACCCAAAAACATTCAGTACTTC. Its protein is CARTVALLPKNIQYF.